Each of the 30 T cell receptor beta chains below was sequenced from the same sample in a study of CD8+CD57+ T cells in acquired aplastic anemia. The TCR beta profiling, which covered VDJ combination and CDR3 sequence, was carried out using genomic DNA as the template. Using its own MiXCR run on the reads, TCRdb lists one record per CDR3 protein. This table has approximately 260,000 distinct CDR3 sequences, around 82% appearing once. For sequencing, patients were chosen who had shown expansion of CD8+CD57+ cells by flow cytometry. The specimen sequenced was sorted CD4+, CD8+, or CD8+CD57+ T cells (not recorded which) from PBMCs. The origin of the receptors is a human donor with aplastic anemia.

Comment on this clonotype: Since no conserved phenylalanine or tryptophan closes the CDR3, a read error is the likely cause. The DNA is omitted, as the CDR3 cannot be located on it reliably, and the CDR3 follows TCRdb's listing. J is TRBJ2-5 and V is TRBV7-3; the table names TRBD1, a call not compared with the DNA. The CDR3 has 13 amino acids, counting both end residues. Per germline, CDR1 SGHTA and CDR2 FQGTGA. The CDR3 loop is CASSFSGAWGQTH.

About this clonotype: The CDR3 carries no conserved terminal phenylalanine or tryptophan, so it likely arises from a read error. It is unclear where the CDR3 begins or ends on the DNA, so no DNA is shown, and the CDR3 is as TCRdb lists it. The chain has TRBV2 and TRBJ1-2; the listed D gene, TRBD1, was not tested against the DNA. The V gene's germline CDR1 is SNHLY and CDR2 FYNNEI. The CDR3 contains 15 residues when both ends are counted. CDR3 sequence reads: CASGDGGTATQYFGP.

Comment on this clonotype: One end of the junction varies from germline; a read error may be responsible. J is TRBJ2-1 and V is TRBV7-2; 7 nucleotides agree with TRBD2. In germline, CDR1 is SGHTA, CDR2 FQGNSA. This CDR3 is 16 amino acids long. CDR3 protein: CASSFHPGGRAHAQFF. As DNA, the CDR3 is TGTGCTAGCAGCTTTCACCCAGGCGGGAGAGCCCATGCCCAGTTCTTC.

V and J are TRBV7-2 and TRBJ2-7; D perhaps matches TRBD1 (6 bases). The length of the CDR3 is 18 residues. Per germline, CDR1 SGHTA and CDR2 FQGNSA. V was clipped by 5 bases and J by 4 bases, with 27 bases between them. The CDR3 region is CASSPQGPEIGRAYEQYV. In DNA form, the CDR3 reads TGTGCCAGCAGCCCCCAGGGGCCTGAGATCGGAAGAGCGTACGAGCAGTACGTC.

In this sample, this clonotype turned up a few times. The V call is TRBV9, the J call TRBJ1-2; 7 bases map to TRBD1. Per germline, CDR1 SGDLS and CDR2 YYNGEE. The ends lost 0 bases at V and 3 bases at J; junction bases unmatched: 8. The CDR3 covers 16 residues. The CDR3 region has the DNA TGTGCCAGCAGCGTAGATCTAGGGGGCTTGGACTATGGCTACACCTTC. Protein: CASSVDLGGLDYGYTF.

The chain couples TRBV5-5 to TRBJ2-7; D is uncertain. Per the germline V gene, CDR1 is SGHKS and CDR2 is YYEKEE (reference sequence). V shed 6 bases and J shed 3 bases, with 13 bases lying between them. The CDR3 is 13 amino acids. The CDR3 protein is CASNGSLSYEQYF. As DNA, the CDR3 is TGTGCCAGCAATGGTAGCTTGAGCTACGAGCAGTACTTC.

Comments on this clonotype: The junction shows a germline mismatch at one end, possibly a read error. The chain has TRBV24-1 and TRBJ1-1; D unresolved. CDR3 length: 14 amino acids. Germline V gives CDR1 KGHDR, CDR2 SFDVKD. The CDR3: CATRNKGSLGEALF. In nucleotides, the CDR3 is TGTGCCACCAGAAACAAGGGCTCACTCGGTGAAGCTTTATTT.

The chain has TRBV9 and TRBJ1-1; 7 bases agree with TRBD1. V shed 4 bases, J shed 13 bases, and the junction held 16 bases outside the gene matches. This CDR3 has 14 amino acids. Germline loops: CDR1 SGDLS, CDR2 YYNGEE. CDR3 loop: CASSNGGTDTGYFF. Here the CDR3 DNA reads TGTGCCAGCAGCAACGGGGGGACAGATACTGGGTATTTCTTT.

CDR3 in amino acids: CASKYTGELFF. CDR3 DNA: TGTGCCAGCAAGTACACCGGGGAGCTGTTTTTT. The chain is built from TRBV7-2 and TRBJ2-2; no definite D call. Trimming removed 7 bases at V and 3 bases at J, with 3 bases between. The CDR3 has 11 residues. Germline CDR1 and CDR2: SGHTA and FQGNSA.

The chain carries TRBV9 and TRBJ1-5; D is uncertain. The CDR3 totals 16 residues. Trimming shortened V by 5 bases and J by 9 bases, and 24 bases separated the two germline ends. Looked up from germline, CDR1 is SGDLS and CDR2 is YYNGEE. The CDR3 loop reads CASREEPGFSPGPQHF. CDR3 nucleotide sequence: TGTGCCAGCAGGGAAGAGCCGGGCTTCAGCCCGGGGCCCCAGCATTTT.

CDR3 nucleotide sequence: TGCCACCTGAGTAATCCGGACAGGGGTCGGAGAGCTAACTATGGCTACACCTTC. Translation gives CHLSNPDRGRRANYGYTF. This rearrangement joins TRBV10-1 to TRBJ1-2, with 9 bases aligning to TRBD1. This CDR3 contains 18 residues. Germline assignment: CDR1 WNHNN and CDR2 SYGVQD (reference sequence).

About this clonotype itself: A read error may explain this, as a much larger clone is one base away. The chain uses TRBV11-3 and TRBJ2-6; D is perhaps TRBD1 (6 bases). This CDR3 is 16 amino acids long. CDR1 SGHNT and CDR2 YENEEA come from the germline V gene. The ends were cut back, 0 bases at V and 4 bases at J, with 10 bases in the middle. The CDR3 region has the DNA TGTGCCAGCAGCTTAGAGCTGACAGGCGGGGCCAACGTCCTGACTTTC. Translation gives CASSLELTGGANVLTF. Full variable domain (missing parts from reference TRBV11-3 and TRBJ2-6): EAGVVQSPRYKIIEKKQPVAFWCNPISGHNTLYWYLQNLGQGPELLIRYENEEAVDDSQLPKDRFSAERLKGVDSTLKIQPAELGDSAVYLCASSLELTGGANVLTFGAGSRLTVL.

Comment on this clonotype: The junction differs from germline at one of its ends, possibly a read error. The rearrangement joins TRBV7-8 to TRBJ2-3; TRBD1 aligns across 7 bases. CDR3 length: 14 residues. CDR1 is SGHVS, CDR2 FQNEAQ, per germline. The CDR3 DNA reads TGTGCCAGCAGCTTAGAGCCAGACGGGACAGCCCAGTCCTTT. Translation: CASSLEPDGTAQSF.

Comments on this clonotype: Given the absence of the conserved phenylalanine or tryptophan at the CDR3 end, a read error is likely. No DNA is shown, since the ends of the CDR3 on it are uncertain; the CDR3 is the one TCRdb lists. The rearrangement links TRBV7-9 to TRBJ2-4; the table's TRBD1 call for D was not verified on the DNA. Germline CDR1 reads SEHNR; CDR2 reads FQNEAQ (reference sequence). The CDR3 is 12 amino acids long, termini counted. The CDR3 region is CASSWERDGQVY.

This rearrangement joins TRBV24-1 to TRBJ2-3, with D perhaps assigned TRBD1 or TRBD2 (6 bases each). The V end was cut by 12 bases, the J end by 9 bases, with 21 bases between. The CDR3 length is 13 residues. The germline CDR1 and CDR2 sequences are KGHDR and SFDVKD. CDR3 in DNA: TGTGCCGCCTTGGCCGGGGGCACCGGGACGCAGTATTTT. Protein sequence: CAALAGGTGTQYF.

The rearrangement joins TRBV7-6 to TRBJ2-7; 7 bases align to TRBD1. CDR3 length: 18 amino acids. Germline V CDR1 and CDR2: SGHVS, FNYEAQ. CDR3 loop: CASSLALQGTSLPHFQNV. CDR3 sequence (DNA): TGTGCCAGCAGCTTAGCGTTACAGGGGACATCACTTCCCCACTTTCAGAACGTC.

The rearrangement joins TRBV6-6 to TRBJ2-5; D unresolved. Germline CDR1 is MNHNY and CDR2 is SVGAGI (reference sequence). Trimming took 5 bases from V and 2 from J, leaving 3 bases between them. The CDR3 has 11 amino acids. The CDR3 spells CASSRQETQYF. DNA for the CDR3: TGTGCCAGCAGTCGACAAGAGACCCAGTACTTC.

The chain has TRBV9 and TRBJ2-1, with 10 bases aligning to TRBD2. The CDR3 runs to 16 residues. Germline CDR1 reads SGDLS; CDR2 reads YYNGEE. Losses at the gene ends were 3 bases for V and 7 bases for J; bases not matched to a gene: 10. This CDR3 reads CASSGLAGGPLNEQFF. The CDR3 DNA is TGTGCCAGCAGCGGATTAGCGGGGGGACCCCTAAATGAGCAGTTCTTC.

The chain links TRBV7-2 to TRBJ1-2; D is perhaps TRBD1 (5 bases). The CDR3 spans 16 residues. V was clipped by 6 bases and J by 11 bases, with 28 bases between them. The V gene's germline CDR1 is SGHTA and CDR2 FQGNSA. CDR3 loop: CASSYRGESSISTYTF. Here the CDR3 DNA reads TGTGCCAGCAGTTACCGGGGCGAGTCTTCTATATCTACATACACCTTC.

This clonotype was counted at least ten times. The chain is built from TRBV24-1 and TRBJ1-5; D is undetermined. CDR3 length: 12 amino acids. V was pared by 4 bases and J by 9 bases, with 9 bases between. Germline assignment: CDR1 KGHDR and CDR2 SFDVKD. CDR3 in DNA: TGTGCCACCAGTGACCATTTGGGGCCCCAGCATTTT. Its translation is CATSDHLGPQHF.

The V and J genes are TRBV12-3 or TRBV12-4 and TRBJ1-1; 7 bases align to TRBD1. J gave up 0 bases and V 5 bases, and 12 bases lay outside the gene matches. This CDR3 region has 17 residues. DNA of the CDR3: TGTGCCAGCAGTGCGGGGCGGACAGGCCTAATGAACACTGAAGCTTTCTTT. Its protein product is CASSAGRTGLMNTEAFF.

Concerning this clonotype: Given the absence of the conserved phenylalanine or tryptophan at the CDR3 end, a read error is likely. The limits of the CDR3 on the DNA are not certain, so only TCRdb's listed CDR3 is given. Here the CDR3 reads CASSPGTGGRYTL. The chain employs TRBV9 and TRBJ1-2. The CDR3 length equals 13 residues, ends included. Per the germline V gene, CDR1 is SGDLS and CDR2 is YYNGEE.

This rearrangement joins TRBV13 to TRBJ2-3; D may correspond to TRBD1 or TRBD2 (6 bases each). CDR3 length equals 14 residues. With 8 bases removed from V and 15 bases from J, the gap between germline ends came to 27 bases. The germline CDR1 and CDR2 sequences are PRHDT and FYEKMQ (reference sequence). This CDR3 is CASGDGGTAEQYYF. Here the CDR3 DNA reads TGTGCCAGCGGGGACGGGGGCACAGCCGAGCAGTATTATTTT.

Note on this clonotype: Sequence at one end of the junction differs from germline and may be a read error. The chain combines TRBV7-2 with TRBJ2-3; D uncertain. Germline CDR1 reads SGHTA; CDR2 reads FQGNSA. The CDR3 totals 14 residues. The CDR3 is CASRTGVVYNEQFF. CDR3 in DNA: TGTGCCAGCAGAACTGGCGTGGTTTACAATGAGCAGTTTTTT.

As for this clonotype: One end of the junction does not line up with germline, which may come from a read error. This rearrangement joins TRBV24-1 to TRBJ2-2, with D possibly called TRBD1 or TRBD2 (6 bases each). This CDR3 is built from 13 residues. Germline assignment: CDR1 KGHDR and CDR2 SFDVKD. The CDR3 protein is CATLAGGTGALFF. CDR3 DNA: TGTGCCACCTTGGCCGGGGGCACCGGGGCGCTGTTTTTT.

This chain connects TRBV11-3 to TRBJ2-5; D gene ambiguous. CDR3 size: 14 residues. The germline V gene has CDR1 SGHNT and CDR2 YENEEA. Trimming took 5 bases from V and 3 from J, leaving 13 bases between them. CDR3 sequence: CASSRTRIEETQYF. CDR3 bases: TGTGCCAGCAGCAGAACCAGGATAGAAGAGACCCAGTACTTC.

In regard to this clonotype: The CDR3 does not close with the conserved phenylalanine or tryptophan, likely indicating a read error. The DNA is omitted, as the CDR3 cannot be located on it reliably, and the CDR3 follows TCRdb's listing. J is TRBJ2-3 and V is TRBV7-9. The CDR3 has 14 residues if both end residues are counted. CDR1 and CDR2 (germline): SEHNR, FQNEAQ (reference sequence). CDR3 in amino acids: CASSFPRGGDTEYL.

This rearrangement joins TRBV7-2 to TRBJ2-3; D is uncertain. The J call is doubtful: the DNA matches TRBJ1-5 better. This CDR3 is built from 13 residues. The germline CDR1 and CDR2 sequences are SGHTA and FQGNSA. CDR3 DNA: TGTGCCAGCAGCTTAGCGGGAGGACCCGCTCAGCATTTT. As protein: CASSLAGGPAQHF.

V and J are TRBV24-1 and TRBJ2-3, with TRBD2 matching over 15 bases. The CDR3 length is 14 residues. J was trimmed by 5 bases and V by 9 bases; bases with no gene match: 2. The germline gives CDR1 KGHDR, CDR2 SFDVKD. This CDR3 reads CATGTSGGRDTQYF. The CDR3 DNA reads TGTGCCACCGGGACTAGCGGGGGGAGAGATACGCAGTATTTT.

Note on this clonotype: The junction shows a germline mismatch at one end, possibly a read error. CDR3 region: CASSFSGSWGVTKYF. For the CDR3, the DNA is TGTGCCAGCAGTTTTAGCGGGAGTTGGGGAGTGACCAAGTACTTC. The rearrangement uses TRBV7-3 and TRBJ2-5; TRBD2 matches at 9 bases. The germline V gene has CDR1 SGHTA and CDR2 FQGTGA. This CDR3 has 15 amino acids.